The source of this T cell receptor (beta chain) is a study of early stage breast cancer tumors. Profiled with immunoSEQ multiplex PCR; TCRdb holds only in-frame clones, not every one. The profile covers more than 15,000 clones, with 83% appearing a single time and about 1.7% taken by the ten largest. This clone was seen only once. Input material: blood. This receptor was taken from a person between 65 and 79 years old with breast cancer.

Here the CDR3 reads CATSRDRGRGLFHEQFF. The CDR3 DNA sequence: TGTGCCACCAGCAGAGATCGGGGGAGGGGTCTTTTCCATGAGCAGTTCTTC. The V gene is TRBV15, the J gene TRBJ2-1, with 7 bases matching TRBD2. The germline CDR1 and CDR2 sequences are LNHNV and YYDKDF (reference sequence). The CDR3 loop spans 17 amino acids. V shed 0 bases and J 8 bases; nucleotides not matched to a gene: 13.